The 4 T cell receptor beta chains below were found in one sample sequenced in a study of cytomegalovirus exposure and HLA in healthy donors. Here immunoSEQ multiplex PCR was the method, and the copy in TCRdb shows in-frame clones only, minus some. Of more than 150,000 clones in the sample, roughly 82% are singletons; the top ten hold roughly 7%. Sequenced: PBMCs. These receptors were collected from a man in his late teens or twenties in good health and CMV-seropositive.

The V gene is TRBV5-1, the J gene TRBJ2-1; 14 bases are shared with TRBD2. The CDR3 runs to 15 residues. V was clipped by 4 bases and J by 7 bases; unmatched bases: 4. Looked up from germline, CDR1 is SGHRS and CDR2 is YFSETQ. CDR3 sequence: CASSTGLAGVNEQFF. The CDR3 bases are TGCGCCAGCAGCACGGGACTAGCGGGGGTAAATGAGCAGTTCTTC.

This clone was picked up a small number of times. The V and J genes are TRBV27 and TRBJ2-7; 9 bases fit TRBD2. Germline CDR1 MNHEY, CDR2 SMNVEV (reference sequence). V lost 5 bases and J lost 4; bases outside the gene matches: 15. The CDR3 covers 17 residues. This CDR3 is CASSLKSLGLASYEQYF. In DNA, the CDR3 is TGTGCCAGCAGTCTCAAAAGCCTGGGACTAGCCAGTTACGAGCAGTACTTC.

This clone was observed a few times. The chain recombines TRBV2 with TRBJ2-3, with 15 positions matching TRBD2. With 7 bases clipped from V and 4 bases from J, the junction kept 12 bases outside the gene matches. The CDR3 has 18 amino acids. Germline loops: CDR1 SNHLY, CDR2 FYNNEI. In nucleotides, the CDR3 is TGTGCCAGCACCAGAAGTTCGGGACTAGCGGGAGGCGCAGATACGCAGTATTTT. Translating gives CASTRSSGLAGGADTQYF.

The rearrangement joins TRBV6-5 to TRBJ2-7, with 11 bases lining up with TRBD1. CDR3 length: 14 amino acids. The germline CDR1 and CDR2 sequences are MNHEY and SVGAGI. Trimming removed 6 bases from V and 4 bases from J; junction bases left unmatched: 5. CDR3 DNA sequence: TGTGCCAGCAGAAAAGGACAGGGGGCGTACGAGCAGTACTTC. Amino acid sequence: CASRKGQGAYEQYF.